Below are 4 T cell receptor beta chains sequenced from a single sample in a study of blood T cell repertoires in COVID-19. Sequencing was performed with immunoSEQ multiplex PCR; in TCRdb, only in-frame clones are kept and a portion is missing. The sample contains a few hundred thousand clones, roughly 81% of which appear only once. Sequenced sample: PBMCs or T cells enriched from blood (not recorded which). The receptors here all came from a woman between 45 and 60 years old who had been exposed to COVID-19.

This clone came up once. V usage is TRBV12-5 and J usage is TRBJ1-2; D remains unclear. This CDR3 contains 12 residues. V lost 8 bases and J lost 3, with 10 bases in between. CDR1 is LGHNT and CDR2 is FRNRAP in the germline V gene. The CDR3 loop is CASRGIDYGYTF. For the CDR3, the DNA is TGTGCTAGTCGAGGAATTGACTATGGCTACACCTTC. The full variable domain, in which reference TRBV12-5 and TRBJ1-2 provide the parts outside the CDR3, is DARVTQTPRHKVTEMGQEVTMRCQPILGHNTVFWYRQTMMQGLELLAYFRNRAPLDDSGMPKDRFSAEMPDATLATLKIQPSEPRDSAVYFCASRGIDYGYTFGSGTRLTVV.

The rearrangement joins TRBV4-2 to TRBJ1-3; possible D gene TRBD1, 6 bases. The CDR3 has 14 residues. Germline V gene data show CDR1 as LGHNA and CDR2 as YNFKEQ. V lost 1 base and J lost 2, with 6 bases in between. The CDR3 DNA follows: TGTGCCAGCAGCCAAGCAGGGGCTGGAAACACCATATATTTT. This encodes CASSQAGAGNTIYF.

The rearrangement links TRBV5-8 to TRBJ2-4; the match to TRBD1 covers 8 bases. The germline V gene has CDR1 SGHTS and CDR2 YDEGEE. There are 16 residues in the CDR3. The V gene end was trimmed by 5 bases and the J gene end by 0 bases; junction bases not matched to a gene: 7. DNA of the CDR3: TGTGCCAGCAGAAACGGACAGGGACTAGCCAAAAACATTCAGTACTTC. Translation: CASRNGQGLAKNIQYF.

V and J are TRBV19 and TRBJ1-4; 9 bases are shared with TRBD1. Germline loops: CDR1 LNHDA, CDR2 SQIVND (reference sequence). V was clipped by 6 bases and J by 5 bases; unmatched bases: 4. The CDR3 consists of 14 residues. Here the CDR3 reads CASSLTGGNEKLFF. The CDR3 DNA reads TGTGCCAGTAGCCTGACAGGGGGAAATGAAAAACTGTTTTTT.